This TCR beta chain is drawn from a study of blood T cell repertoires in COVID-19. The table came from immunoSEQ multiplex PCR; TCRdb's copy has only in-frame clones and leaves some out. The sample lists about 120,000 clones, over 75% occurring once. The V gene's germline CDR1 is MNHNY and CDR2 SVGAGI (reference sequence). This CDR3 spans 15 amino acids. V was pared by 8 bases and J by 5 bases, with 9 bases of the junction left unmatched. This TCR derives from an older man with acute or convalescent COVID-19. Sequencing used peripheral blood. The chain has TRBV6-6 and TRBJ2-3; TRBD1 aligns across 11 bases. The CDR3 bases are TGTGCCAGCGATTACCGGGACAGGGGGGGAGATACGCAGTATTTT. It encodes CASDYRDRGGDTQYF.